The present TCR beta chain was sequenced within a study of T cell changes during pregnancy in multiple sclerosis (dated by TCRdb to between 2018 and 2021). Turning to the overall study: In women with multiple sclerosis, the researchers looked at how the T cell repertoire shifted as pregnancy progressed.

As regards this clone: The clone's antigen remains unknown. No base-level quality is on record; no much larger clone is a single base apart.

CDR1 is given as LNHNV and CDR2 as YYDKDF, both from the germline V gene (reference sequence). There are 15 amino acids in the CDR3, from cysteine to phenylalanine inclusive. Just CDR3 DNA is preserved here, 45 bases in frame from base 1. V is reduced by 4 bases and J by 1 base, leaving a spacing of 11 bases between them. Libraries were constructed by the immunoSEQ multiplex PCR assay. The table comes from immuneACCESS by way of TCRdb, which keeps in-frame sequences with V and J called. Part of the clones is missing from these tables; in studies checked, under half for an unresolved V gene and the rest for unknown reasons. The sample profile shows over 10,000 clones; roughly 94% of them were found once. The ten largest account for about 0.29% of the sample.

Specimen: CD4+ T cells from peripheral blood mononuclear cells, collected before pregnancy. The TCR was taken from a female donor with multiple sclerosis, enrolled in a pregnancy study. The chain links TRBV15 with TRBJ1-5, with an unclear D gene assignment. The nucleotides read TGTGCCACCAGCAAAAATCTCGTCAGCAATCAGCCCCAGCATTTT. This codes for CATSKNLVSNQPQHF.